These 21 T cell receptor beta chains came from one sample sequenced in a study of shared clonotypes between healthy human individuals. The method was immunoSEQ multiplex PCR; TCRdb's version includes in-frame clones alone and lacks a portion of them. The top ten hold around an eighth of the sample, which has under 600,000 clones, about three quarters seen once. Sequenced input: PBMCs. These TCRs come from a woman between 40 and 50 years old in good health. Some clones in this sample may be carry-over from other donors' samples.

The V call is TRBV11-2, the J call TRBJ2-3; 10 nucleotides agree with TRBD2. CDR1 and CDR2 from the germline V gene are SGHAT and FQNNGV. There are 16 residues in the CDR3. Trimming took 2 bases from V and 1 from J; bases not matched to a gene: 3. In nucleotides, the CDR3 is TGTGCCAGCAGCTTACTAGCGGGAGCTCGCACAGATACGCAGTATTTT. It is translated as CASSLLAGARTDTQYF. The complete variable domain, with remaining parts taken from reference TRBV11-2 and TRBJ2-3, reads EAGVAQSPRYKIIEKRQSVAFWCNPISGHATLYWYQQILGQGPKLLIQFQNNGVVDDSQLPKDRFSAERLKGVDSTLKIQPAKLEDSAVYLCASSLLAGARTDTQYFGPGTRLTVL.

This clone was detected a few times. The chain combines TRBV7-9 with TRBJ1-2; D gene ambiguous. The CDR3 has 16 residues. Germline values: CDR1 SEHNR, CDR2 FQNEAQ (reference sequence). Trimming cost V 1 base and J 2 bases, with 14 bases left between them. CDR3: CASSLEVLSLNYGYTF. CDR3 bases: TGTGCCAGCAGCTTAGAAGTGCTCAGCTTAAACTATGGCTACACCTTC.

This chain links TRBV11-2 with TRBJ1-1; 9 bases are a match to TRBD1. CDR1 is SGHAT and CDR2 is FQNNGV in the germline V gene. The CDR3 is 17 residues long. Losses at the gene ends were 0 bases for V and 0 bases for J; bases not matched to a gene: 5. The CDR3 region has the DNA TGTGCCAGCAGCTTAGATCGGGGGACAGGGCTGAACACTGAAGCTTTCTTT. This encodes CASSLDRGTGLNTEAFF.

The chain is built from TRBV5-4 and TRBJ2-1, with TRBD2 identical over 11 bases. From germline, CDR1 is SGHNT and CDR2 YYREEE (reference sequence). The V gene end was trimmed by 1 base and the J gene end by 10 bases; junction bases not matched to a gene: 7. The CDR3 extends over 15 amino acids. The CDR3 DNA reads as TGTGCCAGCAGCTTGACTAGCGGGGGCACTACGGAGCAGTTCTTC. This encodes CASSLTSGGTTEQFF. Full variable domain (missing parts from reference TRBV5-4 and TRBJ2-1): ETGVTQSPTHLIKTRGQQVTLRCSSQSGHNTVSWYQQALGQGPQFIFQYYREEENGRGNFPPRFSGLQFPNYSSELNVNALELDDSALYLCASSLTSGGTTEQFFGPGTRLTVL.

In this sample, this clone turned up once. CDR3 region: CASRYAGELFF. CDR3 sequence (DNA): TGTGCCAGCAGGTACGCCGGGGAGCTGTTTTTT. The chain has TRBV2 and TRBJ2-2; D call uncertain. In germline, CDR1 is SNHLY, CDR2 FYNNEI. The germline V and J ends were trimmed by 6 bases and 6 bases, with 5 bases remaining between them. The CDR3 spans 11 residues.

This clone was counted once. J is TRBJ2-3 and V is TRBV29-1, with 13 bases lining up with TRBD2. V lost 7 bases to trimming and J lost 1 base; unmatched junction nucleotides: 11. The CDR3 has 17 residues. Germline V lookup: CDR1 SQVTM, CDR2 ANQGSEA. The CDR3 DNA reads TGCAGCGGCGACACAGGACTAGCGGGGGAGCGCACAGATACGCAGTATTTT. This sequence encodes CSGDTGLAGERTDTQYF.

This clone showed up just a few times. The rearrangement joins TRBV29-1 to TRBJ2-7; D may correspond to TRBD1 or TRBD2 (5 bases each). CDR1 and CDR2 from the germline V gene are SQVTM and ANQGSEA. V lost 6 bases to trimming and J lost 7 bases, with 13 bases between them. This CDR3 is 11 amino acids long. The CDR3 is CSVLRGPEQYF. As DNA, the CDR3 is TGCAGCGTCCTGAGGGGCCCAGAGCAGTACTTC.

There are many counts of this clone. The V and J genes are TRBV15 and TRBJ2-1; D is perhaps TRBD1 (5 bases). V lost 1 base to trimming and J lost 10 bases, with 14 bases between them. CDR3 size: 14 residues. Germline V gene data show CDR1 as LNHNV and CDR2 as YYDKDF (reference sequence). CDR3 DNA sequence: TGTGCCACCAGCAGAGGGGCTGAGCCAGGGGAGCAGTTCTTC. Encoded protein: CATSRGAEPGEQFF. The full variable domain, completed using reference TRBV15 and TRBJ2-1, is DAMVIQNPRYQVTQFGKPVTLSCSQTLNHNVMYWYQQKSSQAPKLLFHYYDKDFNNEADTPDNFQSRRPNTSFCFLDIRSPGLGDTAMYLCATSRGAEPGEQFFGPGTRLTVL.

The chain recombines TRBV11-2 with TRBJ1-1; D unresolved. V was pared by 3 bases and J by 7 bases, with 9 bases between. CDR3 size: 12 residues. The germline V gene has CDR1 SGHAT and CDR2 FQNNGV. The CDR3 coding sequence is TGTGCCAGCAGCTTCCTGGACGGTGAAGCTTTCTTT. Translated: CASSFLDGEAFF. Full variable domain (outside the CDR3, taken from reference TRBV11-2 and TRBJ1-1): EAGVAQSPRYKIIEKRQSVAFWCNPISGHATLYWYQQILGQGPKLLIQFQNNGVVDDSQLPKDRFSAERLKGVDSTLKIQPAKLEDSAVYLCASSFLDGEAFFGQGTRLTVV.

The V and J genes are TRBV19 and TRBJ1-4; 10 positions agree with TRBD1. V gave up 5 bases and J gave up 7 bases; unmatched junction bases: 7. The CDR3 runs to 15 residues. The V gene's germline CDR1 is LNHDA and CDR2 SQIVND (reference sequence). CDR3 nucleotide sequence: TGTGCCAGTAGTCCGAGGACAGGGGGGCTTGAAAAACTGTTTTTT. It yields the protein CASSPRTGGLEKLFF. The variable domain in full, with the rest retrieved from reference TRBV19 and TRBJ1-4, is DGGITQSPKYLFRKEGQNVTLSCEQNLNHDAMYWYRQDPGQGLRLIYYSQIVNDFQKGDIAEGYSVSREKKESFPLTVTSAQKNPTAFYLCASSPRTGGLEKLFFGSGTQLSVL.

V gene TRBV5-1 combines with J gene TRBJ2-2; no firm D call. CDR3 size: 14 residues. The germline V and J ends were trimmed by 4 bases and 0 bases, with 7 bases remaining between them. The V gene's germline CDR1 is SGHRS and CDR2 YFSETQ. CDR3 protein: CASSPASNTGELFF. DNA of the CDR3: TGCGCCAGCAGCCCCGCATCGAACACCGGGGAGCTGTTTTTT.

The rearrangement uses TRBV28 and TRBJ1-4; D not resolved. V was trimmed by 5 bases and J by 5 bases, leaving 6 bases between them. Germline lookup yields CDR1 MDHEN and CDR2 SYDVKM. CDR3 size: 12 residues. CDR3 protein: CASSALNEKLFF. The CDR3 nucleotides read TGTGCCAGCAGTGCCCTAAATGAAAAACTGTTTTTT.

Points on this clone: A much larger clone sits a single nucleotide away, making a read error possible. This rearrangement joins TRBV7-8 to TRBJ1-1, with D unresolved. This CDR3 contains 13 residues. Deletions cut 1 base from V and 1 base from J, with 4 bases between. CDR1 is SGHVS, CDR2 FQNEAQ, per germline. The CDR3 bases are TGTGCCAGCAGCTTAGGACAGAACACTGAAGCTTTCTTT. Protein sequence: CASSLGQNTEAFF.

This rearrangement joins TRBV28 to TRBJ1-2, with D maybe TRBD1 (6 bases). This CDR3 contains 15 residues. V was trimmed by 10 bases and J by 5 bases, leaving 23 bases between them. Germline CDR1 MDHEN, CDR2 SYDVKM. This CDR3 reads CATTTGGSNHYGYTF. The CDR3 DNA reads TGTGCCACCACAACGGGGGGCAGTAACCATTATGGCTACACCTTC.

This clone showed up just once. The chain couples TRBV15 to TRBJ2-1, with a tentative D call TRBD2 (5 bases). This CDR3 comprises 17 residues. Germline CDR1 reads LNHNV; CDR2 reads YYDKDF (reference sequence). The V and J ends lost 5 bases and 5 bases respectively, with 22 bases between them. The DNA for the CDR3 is TGTGCCACCAGCGCTCCCACGGGGAGCGACCTAGACAATGAGCAGTTCTTC. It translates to CATSAPTGSDLDNEQFF.

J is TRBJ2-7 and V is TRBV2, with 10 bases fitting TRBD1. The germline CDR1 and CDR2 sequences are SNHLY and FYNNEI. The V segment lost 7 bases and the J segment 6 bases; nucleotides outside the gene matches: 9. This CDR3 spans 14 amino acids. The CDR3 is CASTSGTGAFEQYF. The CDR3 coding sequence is TGTGCCAGCACCAGCGGGACAGGGGCGTTCGAGCAGTACTTC.

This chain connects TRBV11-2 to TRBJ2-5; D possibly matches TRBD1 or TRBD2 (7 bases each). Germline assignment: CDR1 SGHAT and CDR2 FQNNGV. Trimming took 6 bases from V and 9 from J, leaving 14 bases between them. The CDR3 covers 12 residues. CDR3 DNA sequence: TGTGCCAGCAGTTCCAGGGGGGGGGCCCAGTACTTC. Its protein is CASSSRGGAQYF.

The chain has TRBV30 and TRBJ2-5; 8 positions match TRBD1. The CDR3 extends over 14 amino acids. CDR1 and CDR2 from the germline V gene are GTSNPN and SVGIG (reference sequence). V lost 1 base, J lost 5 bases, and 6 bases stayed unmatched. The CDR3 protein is CAWSGTGGIETQYF. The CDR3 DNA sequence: TGTGCCTGGAGTGGAACAGGGGGAATCGAGACCCAGTACTTC.

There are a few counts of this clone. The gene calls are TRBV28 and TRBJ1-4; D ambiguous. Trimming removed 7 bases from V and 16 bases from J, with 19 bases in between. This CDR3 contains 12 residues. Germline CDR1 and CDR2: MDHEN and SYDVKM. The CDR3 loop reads CASKGKDHLPFF. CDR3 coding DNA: TGTGCCAGCAAAGGTAAGGACCATTTACCGTTTTTT.

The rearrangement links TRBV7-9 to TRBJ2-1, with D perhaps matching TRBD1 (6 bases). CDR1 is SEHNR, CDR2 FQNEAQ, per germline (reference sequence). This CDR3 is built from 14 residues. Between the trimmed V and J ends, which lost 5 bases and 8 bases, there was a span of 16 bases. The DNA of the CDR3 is TGTGCCAGCAGCAACAGGGATTACCTGGATGAGCAGTTCTTC. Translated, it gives CASSNRDYLDEQFF.

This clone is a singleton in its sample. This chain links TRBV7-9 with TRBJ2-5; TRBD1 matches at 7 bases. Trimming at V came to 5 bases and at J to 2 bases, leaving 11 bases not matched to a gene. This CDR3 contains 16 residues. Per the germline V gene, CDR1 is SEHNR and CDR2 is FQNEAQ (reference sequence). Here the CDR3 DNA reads TGTGCCAGCAGCCCCCGTGGGGGACAGTTACAAGAGACCCAGTACTTC. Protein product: CASSPRGGQLQETQYF.